Presented here are 21 T cell receptor beta chains from one specimen sequenced in a study of shared clonotypes between healthy human individuals. The table came from immunoSEQ multiplex PCR; TCRdb's copy has only in-frame clones and leaves some out. Of around 2.5 million clones in the sample, approximately 94% were seen once. Sequences were obtained from naive CD4+ T cells from PBMCs. This sample's subset: CD45RA+ positively selected. These receptors came from a man aged 18-30 years in good health. Some clones in this sample may be carry-over from other donors' samples.

As concerns this clone: At one of its ends the junction is not consistent with the germline gene, which may arise from a read error. The chain has TRBV5-8 and TRBJ1-1, with 10 nucleotides matching TRBD1. The CDR3 consists of 17 residues. Germline V gene data show CDR1 as SGHTS and CDR2 as YDEGEE. This CDR3 is CASSLRPLRQGATGAFF. CDR3 nucleotide sequence: TGTGCCAGCAGCTTGAGACCCCTAAGACAGGGGGCAACTGGAGCTTTCTTT.

This clone has just one count. The chain uses TRBV9 and TRBJ2-6, with D possibly being TRBD2 (5 bases). Trimming removed 3 bases at V and 0 bases at J, with 10 bases between. CDR1 SGDLS and CDR2 YYNGEE come from the germline V gene. The CDR3 is made up of 16 amino acids. In nucleotides, the CDR3 is TGTGCCAGCAGCGCCGGACGGGACTCTGGGGCCAACGTCCTGACTTTC. Residues: CASSAGRDSGANVLTF.

In this sample, this clone turned up once. V is TRBV19 and J is TRBJ2-1, with 7 bases lining up with TRBD2. V was pared by 10 bases and J by 16 bases, with 13 bases of the junction left unmatched. Germline CDR1 LNHDA, CDR2 SQIVND (reference sequence). The length of the CDR3 is 11 residues. The CDR3 spells CATSMGGFQFF. CDR3 coding DNA: TGTGCCACCTCGATGGGAGGGTTCCAATTCTTC.

The rearrangement uses TRBV14 and TRBJ2-5, with D maybe TRBD1 (6 bases). The J call may be wrong; the DNA end is better matched by TRBJ2-7. In germline, CDR1 is SGHDN, CDR2 FVKESK. The length of the CDR3 is 15 residues. The CDR3 nucleotides are TGTGCCAGCAGCCAAGATCCGGCAGGGGCAATCGAGCAGTACTTC. Amino acid sequence: CASSQDPAGAIEQYF.

The chain employs TRBV9 and TRBJ2-1, with 8 positions matching TRBD2. V was clipped by 6 bases and J by 1 base; unmatched bases: 3. CDR1 and CDR2 (germline): SGDLS, YYNGEE. CDR3 length: 14 amino acids. CDR3 residues: CASTGGPSYNEQFF. In nucleotides, the CDR3 is TGTGCCAGCACGGGAGGGCCGTCCTACAATGAGCAGTTCTTC.

The chain employs TRBV12-5 and TRBJ1-2; 7 nucleotides line up with TRBD1. Germline assignment: CDR1 LGHNT and CDR2 FRNRAP. Trimming cost V 5 bases and J 2 bases; bases outside gene matches: 5. The CDR3 is made up of 14 amino acids. The DNA of the CDR3 is TGTGCTAGTGGTCCAACACAGGGGAACTATGGCTACACCTTC. Amino acid sequence: CASGPTQGNYGYTF.

The chain carries TRBV5-4 and TRBJ2-3; no definite D call. The germline V and J ends were trimmed by 2 bases and 9 bases, with 7 bases remaining between them. CDR1 is SGHNT and CDR2 is YYREEE in the germline V gene (reference sequence). This CDR3 comprises 11 residues. The CDR3 loop is CASSFRGTQYF. DNA of the CDR3: TGTGCCAGCAGCTTTAGAGGAACGCAGTATTTT. The full variable domain, completed using reference TRBV5-4 and TRBJ2-3, is ETGVTQSPTHLIKTRGQQVTLRCSSQSGHNTVSWYQQALGQGPQFIFQYYREEENGRGNFPPRFSGLQFPNYSSELNVNALELDDSALYLCASSFRGTQYFGPGTRLTVL.

Here the CDR3 reads CASSPRGGTSLTDTQYF. For the CDR3, the DNA is TGTGCCAGCAGCCCACGGGGTGGTACTAGCCTGACAGATACGCAGTATTTT. The rearrangement uses TRBV7-2 and TRBJ2-3; a weak D match, TRBD2 (6 bases). This CDR3 has 17 residues. Per the germline V gene, CDR1 is SGHTA and CDR2 is FQGNSA. Trimming pared 5 bases from V and 3 bases from J, leaving 21 bases between.

The J gene is TRBJ2-7, the V gene TRBV4-3; 9 bases agree with TRBD1. With 3 bases clipped from V and 6 bases from J, the junction kept 6 bases outside the gene matches. The germline gives CDR1 LGHNA, CDR2 YSLEER. CDR3 length: 14 residues. CDR3 sequence: CASSHRTDRGEQYF. CDR3 sequence (DNA): TGCGCCAGCAGCCATCGGACGGACAGGGGCGAGCAGTACTTC.

The chain joins TRBV11-2 to TRBJ2-1; TRBD1 might be the D (5 bases). V was shortened by 0 bases and J by 6 bases, with 12 bases between the two germline ends. From germline, CDR1 is SGHAT and CDR2 FQNNGV. This CDR3 is built from 15 residues. The CDR3 spells CASSLEGAPLNEQFF. In DNA, the CDR3 is TGTGCCAGCAGCTTAGAAGGGGCACCTCTCAATGAGCAGTTCTTC.

The chain has TRBV2 and TRBJ1-1; D is ambiguous. With 5 bases removed from V and 1 base from J, the gap between germline ends came to 11 bases. The CDR3 extends over 14 amino acids. Germline lookup yields CDR1 SNHLY and CDR2 FYNNEI. The CDR3 bases are TGTGCCAGCAGTTATGAACATTGGAACACTGAAGCTTTCTTT. It is translated as CASSYEHWNTEAFF.

V is TRBV25-1 and J is TRBJ1-1; the D gene is possibly TRBD1 (6 bases). Trimming shortened V by 4 bases and J by 4 bases, and 10 bases separated the two germline ends. The CDR3 loop spans 13 amino acids. Per germline, CDR1 MGHDK and CDR2 SYGVNS. CDR3 coding DNA: TGTGCCAGCAGTGGGGGGGCCTTCACTGAAGCTTTCTTT. Translating gives CASSGGAFTEAFF.

The chain uses TRBV6-6 and TRBJ2-1; D gene unclear. The V gene lost 8 bases and the J gene lost 6 bases, with 8 bases spanning the gap. The CDR3 extends over 11 amino acids. Germline V gene lookup returns CDR1 MNHNY and CDR2 SVGAGI (reference sequence). The CDR3 sequence: CASFVSNEQFF. The CDR3 DNA reads TGTGCCAGCTTCGTGAGCAATGAGCAGTTCTTC.

This chain joins TRBV30 and TRBJ1-5; D call uncertain. V lost 2 bases, J lost 2 bases, and 10 bases lay in between. Germline V CDR1 and CDR2: GTSNPN, SVGIG (reference sequence). The CDR3 has 14 residues. In DNA form, the CDR3 reads TGTGCCTGGAGTCAAGGGAGGCGCAATCAGCCCCAGCATTTT. This codes for CAWSQGRRNQPQHF.

The V and J genes are TRBV27 and TRBJ1-1; D is unresolved. The CDR3 spans 16 residues. V was clipped by 5 bases and J by 3 bases, with 19 bases between them. Germline CDR1 reads MNHEY; CDR2 reads SMNVEV (reference sequence). The CDR3 protein is CASSSLGEIKDTEAFF. The CDR3 bases are TGTGCCAGCAGTAGCCTTGGGGAGATAAAGGACACTGAAGCTTTCTTT.

The chain carries TRBV7-3 and TRBJ2-2; 7 bases align to TRBD1. Germline CDR1 and CDR2: SGHTA and FQGTGA. The CDR3 has 13 residues. V lost 5 bases to trimming and J lost 3 bases; unmatched junction nucleotides: 0. The CDR3 sequence is CASSQGDTGELFF. CDR3 bases: TGTGCCAGCAGCCAGGGGGACACCGGGGAGCTGTTTTTT.

Remarks on this clone: Other DNA variants within this sample encode the same CDR3. The chain recombines TRBV20-1 with TRBJ2-1; D is uncertain. Germline V gene lookup returns CDR1 DFQATT and CDR2 SNEGSKA (reference sequence). V shed 0 bases and J shed 9 bases, with 6 bases lying between them. This CDR3 is built from 11 residues. The CDR3 here is CSARDYPEQFF. The CDR3, as DNA: TGCAGTGCTAGAGATTACCCTGAGCAGTTCTTC.

The chain combines TRBV27 with TRBJ2-3; 9 bases agree with TRBD2. The germline V gene encodes CDR1 MNHEY and CDR2 SMNVEV (reference sequence). Unmatched junction bases numbered 17, after V lost 5 bases and J lost 2 bases. The CDR3 consists of 19 residues. The CDR3 DNA follows: TGTGCCAGCAGTGCGAGACCCACCCGTCGACTAGCGGCCACAGATACGCAGTATTTT. This sequence encodes CASSARPTRRLAATDTQYF.

As concerns this clone: Other DNA sequences in this sample translate to the same CDR3. This chain joins TRBV28 and TRBJ1-1, with D unresolved. Trimming cost V 6 bases and J 2 bases, with 10 bases left between them. CDR1 and CDR2 (germline): MDHEN, SYDVKM. This CDR3 has 13 residues. The chain's CDR3 is CASSPRLNTEAFF. The CDR3 coding sequence is TGTGCCAGCAGCCCCAGGCTAAACACTGAAGCTTTCTTT. Filled out from reference TRBV28 and TRBJ1-1, the complete variable domain reads DVKVTQSSRYLVKRTGEKVFLECVQDMDHENMFWYRQDPGLGLRLIYFSYDVKMKEKGDIPEGYSVSREKKERFSLILESASTNQTSMYLCASSPRLNTEAFFGQGTRLTVV.

A few counts support this clone. The chain couples TRBV11-2 to TRBJ1-1; no firm D call. V shed 5 bases and J shed 1 base, with 11 bases lying between them. Per the germline V gene, CDR1 is SGHAT and CDR2 is FQNNGV. This CDR3 spans 14 amino acids. CDR3 nucleotide sequence: TGTGCCAGCAGCCAATTCCCAGGGAACACTGAAGCTTTCTTT. Translation gives CASSQFPGNTEAFF. The variable domain in full, completed from reference TRBV11-2 and TRBJ1-1, reads EAGVAQSPRYKIIEKRQSVAFWCNPISGHATLYWYQQILGQGPKLLIQFQNNGVVDDSQLPKDRFSAERLKGVDSTLKIQPAKLEDSAVYLCASSQFPGNTEAFFGQGTRLTVV.

The chain joins TRBV6-6 to TRBJ1-5; D unresolved. The CDR3 contains 14 residues. Per the germline V gene, CDR1 is MNHNY and CDR2 is SVGAGI (reference sequence). The V gene lost 7 bases and the J gene lost 7 bases, with 17 bases spanning the gap. The DNA for the CDR3 is TGTGCCAGCACCTACTCACAGAATAACCAGCCCCAGCATTTT. Translating gives CASTYSQNNQPQHF.